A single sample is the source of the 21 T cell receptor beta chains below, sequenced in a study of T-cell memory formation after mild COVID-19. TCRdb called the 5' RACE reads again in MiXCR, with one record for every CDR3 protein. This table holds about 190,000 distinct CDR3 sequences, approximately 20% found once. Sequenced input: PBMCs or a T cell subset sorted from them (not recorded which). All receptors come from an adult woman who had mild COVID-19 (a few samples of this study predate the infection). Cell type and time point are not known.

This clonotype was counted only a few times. The CDR3 DNA sequence: TGTGCCAGCAGCCGGACTAGCGGGAGCGTTAGCTACGAGCAGTACTTC. Its protein product is CASSRTSGSVSYEQYF. The chain links TRBV7-2 to TRBJ2-7; TRBD2 agrees at 13 bases. The CDR3 has 16 amino acids. Germline-derived CDR1 and CDR2 are SGHTA and FQGNSA. The V segment lost 5 bases and the J segment 3 bases; nucleotides outside the gene matches: 7.

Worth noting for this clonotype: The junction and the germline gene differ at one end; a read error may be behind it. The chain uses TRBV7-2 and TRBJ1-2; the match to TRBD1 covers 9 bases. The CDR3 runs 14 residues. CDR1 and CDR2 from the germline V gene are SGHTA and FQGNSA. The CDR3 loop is CDSSSDRGTMGYTF. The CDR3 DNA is TGTGACAGCAGTTCGGACAGGGGAACTATGGGCTACACCTTC.

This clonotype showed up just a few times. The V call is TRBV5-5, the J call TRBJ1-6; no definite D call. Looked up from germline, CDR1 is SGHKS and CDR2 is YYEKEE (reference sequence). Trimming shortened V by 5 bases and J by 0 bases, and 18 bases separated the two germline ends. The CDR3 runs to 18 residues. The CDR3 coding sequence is TGTGCCAGCAGACGGACCTACTTGCAGAGCTCCTATAATTCACCCCTCCACTTT. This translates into CASRRTYLQSSYNSPLHF. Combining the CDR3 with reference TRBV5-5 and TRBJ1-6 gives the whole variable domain DAGVTQSPTHLIKTRGQQVTLRCSPISGHKSVSWYQQVLGQGPQFIFQYYEKEERGRGNFPDRFSARQFPNYSSELNVNALLLGDSALYLCASRRTYLQSSYNSPLHFGNGTRLTVT.

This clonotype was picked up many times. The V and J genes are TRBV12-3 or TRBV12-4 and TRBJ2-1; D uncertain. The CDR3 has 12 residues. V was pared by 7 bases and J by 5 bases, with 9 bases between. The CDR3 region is CASTALNNEQFF. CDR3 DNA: TGTGCCAGCACGGCCCTCAACAATGAGCAGTTCTTC.

DNA for the CDR3: TGTGCCATCAGTGAGGGGGGGGGCTCCAATCAGCCCCAGCATTTT. It specifies CAISEGGGSNQPQHF. The chain joins TRBV10-3 to TRBJ1-5; D might be TRBD1 (6 bases). V was trimmed by 2 bases and J by 3 bases, leaving 11 bases between them. The CDR3 contains 15 residues. The germline gives CDR1 ENHRY, CDR2 SYGVKD.

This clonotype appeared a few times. In DNA, the CDR3 is TGTGCCAGCAGCCCCGAGGAGCCAGGGGAGCAGTTCTTC. Residues: CASSPEEPGEQFF. The J gene is TRBJ2-1, the V gene TRBV12-3 or TRBV12-4; maybe TRBD1 (5 bases). Deletions cut 6 bases from V and 10 bases from J, with 16 bases between. There are 13 residues in the CDR3.

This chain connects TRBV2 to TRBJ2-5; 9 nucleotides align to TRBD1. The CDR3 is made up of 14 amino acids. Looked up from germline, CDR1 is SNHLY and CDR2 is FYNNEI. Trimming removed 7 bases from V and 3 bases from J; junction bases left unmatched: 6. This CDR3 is CASTAGTGKETQYF. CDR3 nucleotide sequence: TGTGCCAGCACCGCGGGGACAGGGAAAGAGACCCAGTACTTC.

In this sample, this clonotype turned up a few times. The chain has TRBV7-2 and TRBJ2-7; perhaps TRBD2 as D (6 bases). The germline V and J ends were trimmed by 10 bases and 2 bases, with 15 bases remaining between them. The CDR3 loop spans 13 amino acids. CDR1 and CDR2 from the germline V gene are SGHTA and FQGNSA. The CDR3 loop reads CANPEGIPYEQYF. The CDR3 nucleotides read TGTGCCAACCCGGAGGGTATCCCCTACGAGCAGTACTTC.

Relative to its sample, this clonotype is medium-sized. The CDR3 sequence is CASSDWDTQYF. The CDR3 coding sequence is TGTGCCAGCAGTGACTGGGATACGCAGTATTTT. The chain links TRBV6-5 to TRBJ2-3; D is unclear. The CDR3 loop spans 11 amino acids. Trimming took off 5 bases at V and 6 bases at J, with 6 bases between the two ends. CDR1 and CDR2 from the germline V gene are MNHEY and SVGAGI.

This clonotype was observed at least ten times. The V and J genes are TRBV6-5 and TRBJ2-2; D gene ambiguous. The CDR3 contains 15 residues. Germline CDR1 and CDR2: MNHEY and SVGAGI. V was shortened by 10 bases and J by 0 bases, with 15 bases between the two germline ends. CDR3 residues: CAIRPTRANTGELFF. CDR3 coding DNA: TGTGCCATTCGACCTACGCGAGCGAACACCGGGGAGCTGTTTTTT.

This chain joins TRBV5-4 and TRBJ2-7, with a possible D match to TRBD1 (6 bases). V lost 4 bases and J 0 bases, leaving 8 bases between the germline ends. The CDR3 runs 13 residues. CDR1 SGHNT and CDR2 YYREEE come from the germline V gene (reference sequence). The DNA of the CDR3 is TGTGCCAGCAGCAACAGGGCCTCCTACGAGCAGTACTTC. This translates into CASSNRASYEQYF. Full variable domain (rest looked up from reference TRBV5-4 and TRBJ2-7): ETGVTQSPTHLIKTRGQQVTLRCSSQSGHNTVSWYQQALGQGPQFIFQYYREEENGRGNFPPRFSGLQFPNYSSELNVNALELDDSALYLCASSNRASYEQYFGPGTRLTVT.

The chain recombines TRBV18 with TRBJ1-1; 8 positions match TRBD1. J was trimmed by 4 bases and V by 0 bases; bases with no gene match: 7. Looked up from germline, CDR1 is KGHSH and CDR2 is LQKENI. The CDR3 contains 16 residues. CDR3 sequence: CASSPPGQGAVTEAFF. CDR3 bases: TGTGCCAGCTCACCACCCGGACAGGGTGCGGTCACTGAAGCTTTCTTT.

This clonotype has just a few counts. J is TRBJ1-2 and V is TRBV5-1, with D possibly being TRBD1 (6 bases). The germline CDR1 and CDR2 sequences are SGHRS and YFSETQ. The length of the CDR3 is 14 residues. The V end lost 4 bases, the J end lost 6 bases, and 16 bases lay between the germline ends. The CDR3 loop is CASSLSGGANGYTF. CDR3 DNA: TGCGCCAGCAGCCTATCTGGGGGGGCGAATGGCTACACCTTC.

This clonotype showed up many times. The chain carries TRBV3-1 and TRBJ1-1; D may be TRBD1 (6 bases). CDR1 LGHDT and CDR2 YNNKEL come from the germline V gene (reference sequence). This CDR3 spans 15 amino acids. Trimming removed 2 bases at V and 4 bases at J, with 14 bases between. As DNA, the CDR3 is TGTGCCAGCAGCCAACAGGGGCGGGGTAGCACTGAAGCTTTCTTT. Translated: CASSQQGRGSTEAFF.

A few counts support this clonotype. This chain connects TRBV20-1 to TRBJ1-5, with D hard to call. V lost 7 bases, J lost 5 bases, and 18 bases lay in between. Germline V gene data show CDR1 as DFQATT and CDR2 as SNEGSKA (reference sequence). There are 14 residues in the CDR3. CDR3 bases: TGCAGTGTAGCCTCAGCGATCGGGGATCAGCCCCAGCATTTT. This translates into CSVASAIGDQPQHF.

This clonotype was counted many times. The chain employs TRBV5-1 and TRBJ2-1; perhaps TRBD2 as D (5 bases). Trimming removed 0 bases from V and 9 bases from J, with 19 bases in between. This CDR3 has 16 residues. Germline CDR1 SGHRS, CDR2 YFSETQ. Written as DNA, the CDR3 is TGCGCCAGCAGCTTGGGTTCTAGCACTTACCTCAGTGAGCAGTTCTTC. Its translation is CASSLGSSTYLSEQFF.

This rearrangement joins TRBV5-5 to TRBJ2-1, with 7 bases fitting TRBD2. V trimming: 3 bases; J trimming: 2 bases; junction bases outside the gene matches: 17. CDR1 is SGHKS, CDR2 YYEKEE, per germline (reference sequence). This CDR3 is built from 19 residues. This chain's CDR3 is CASSSLTGRASGPYNEQFF. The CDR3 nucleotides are TGTGCCAGCAGCTCACTAACGGGCCGGGCTAGCGGACCCTACAATGAGCAGTTCTTC.

CDR3 in DNA: TGTGCCAGCAGCTATGGGGACACCATATATTTT. Protein: CASSYGDTIYF. The gene calls are TRBV7-2 and TRBJ1-3; D call uncertain. Germline V gene sequence: CDR1 SGHTA, CDR2 FQGNSA. The CDR3 totals 11 residues. V lost 4 bases and J 8 bases, leaving 6 bases between the germline ends.

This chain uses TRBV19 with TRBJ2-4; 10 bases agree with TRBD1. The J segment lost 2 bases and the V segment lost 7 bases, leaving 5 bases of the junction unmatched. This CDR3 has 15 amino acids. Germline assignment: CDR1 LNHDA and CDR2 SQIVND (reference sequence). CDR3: CASKGTGETKNIQYF. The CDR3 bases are TGTGCCAGTAAGGGGACAGGGGAGACCAAAAACATTCAGTACTTC.

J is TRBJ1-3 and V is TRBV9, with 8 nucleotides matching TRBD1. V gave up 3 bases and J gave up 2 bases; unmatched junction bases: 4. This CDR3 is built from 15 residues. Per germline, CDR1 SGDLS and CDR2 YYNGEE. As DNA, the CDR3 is TGTGCCAGCAGCGCGGAGACAGGGGCTGGAAACACCATATATTTT. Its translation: CASSAETGAGNTIYF.

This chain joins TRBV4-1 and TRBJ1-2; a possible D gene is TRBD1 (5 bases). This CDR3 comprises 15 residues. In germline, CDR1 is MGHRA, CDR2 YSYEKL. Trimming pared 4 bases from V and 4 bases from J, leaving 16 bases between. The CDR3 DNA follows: TGCGCCAGCAGCCCCGCGGACAATACCTTCTATGGCTACACCTTC. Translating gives CASSPADNTFYGYTF.